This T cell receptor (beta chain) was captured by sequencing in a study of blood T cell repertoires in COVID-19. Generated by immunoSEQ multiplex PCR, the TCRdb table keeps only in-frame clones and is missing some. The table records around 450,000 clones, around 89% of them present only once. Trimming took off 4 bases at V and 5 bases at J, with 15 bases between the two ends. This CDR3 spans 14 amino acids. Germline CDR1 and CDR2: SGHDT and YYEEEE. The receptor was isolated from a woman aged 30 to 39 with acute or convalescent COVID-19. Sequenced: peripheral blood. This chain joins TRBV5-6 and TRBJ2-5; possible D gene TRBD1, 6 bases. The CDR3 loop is CASSRQGKVETQYF. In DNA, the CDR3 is TGTGCCAGCAGCCGGCAGGGGAAGGTTGAGACCCAGTACTTC.